This paragraph covers one T cell receptor beta chain sequence. The antigen is not known. The data were produced by immunoSEQ multiplex PCR, yet TCRdb's version contains in-frame clones alone and is incomplete. Of tens of thousands of clones in the sample, about nine tenths were seen once. This entry is derived from a study of T cell responses to AZD1222 COVID-19 vaccine. Study-wide results and limits: Samples come after the peak T cell response, not at day 14. Baseline antibody screening turned up just six seropositive AZD1222 recipients. The donor cohort was predominantly white British with a female majority, and clonal diversity may have been underestimated.

This TCR was sampled from an adult who received the MenACWY meningococcal vaccine as a control. The material sequenced was peripheral blood, taken 28 days after the second dose of the MenACWY control vaccine.

For the CDR3, the DNA is TGTGCCAGTAGTATCATCCCCCCTCGGCTAGCCGGCACCGGGGAGCTGTTTTTT. Translated, it gives CASSIIPPRLAGTGELFF. This chain links TRBV19 with TRBJ2-2; D is perhaps TRBD2 (5 bases). The CDR3 extends over 18 amino acids. The germline V and J ends were trimmed by 3 bases and 4 bases, with 21 bases remaining between them. Germline CDR1 is LNHDA and CDR2 is SQIVND (reference sequence).